These 20 T cell receptor beta chains originate from one sample sequenced in a study of lymphopenia after photon versus proton radiotherapy. Here immunoSEQ multiplex PCR was the method, and the copy in TCRdb shows in-frame clones only, minus some. The sample holds tens of thousands of clones, nearly 95% seen once. The material was peripheral blood, obtained from a patient treated with proton-based radiotherapy. All receptors come from a woman aged 65 to 85 with pancreatic cancer. Some clones in this sample may be carry-over from other donors' samples.

This rearrangement joins TRBV28 to TRBJ1-1; 9 positions agree with TRBD1. The trim removed 4 bases at V and 4 bases at J, leaving 7 bases unmatched. The CDR3 contains 15 residues. Germline CDR1 and CDR2: MDHEN and SYDVKM. The CDR3 DNA is TGTGCCAGCAGTTCCCCGGGACAGGGAGTCACTGAAGCTTTCTTT. Its translation: CASSSPGQGVTEAFF.

This clone was counted once. The J gene is TRBJ2-7, the V gene TRBV5-1; 9 bases are a match to TRBD1. After removal of 1 base from V and 4 bases from J, the junction contained 6 bases not matched to a gene. The CDR3 contains 15 residues. Germline lookup yields CDR1 SGHRS and CDR2 YFSETQ. CDR3 amino acids: CASSLSGQGTYEQYF. CDR3 coding DNA: TGCGCCAGCAGCTTGTCCGGACAGGGGACTTACGAGCAGTACTTC.

V is TRBV30 and J is TRBJ2-5; D ambiguous. Trimming left V 0 bases short and J 0 bases short, with 5 bases between. Germline CDR1 is GTSNPN and CDR2 is SVGIG (reference sequence). The CDR3 totals 13 residues. The CDR3 is CAWSVQYQETQYF. For the CDR3, the DNA is TGTGCCTGGAGTGTCCAGTACCAAGAGACCCAGTACTTC.

The chain recombines TRBV19 with TRBJ2-1; D possibly corresponds to TRBD2 (6 bases). From germline, CDR1 is LNHDA and CDR2 SQIVND (reference sequence). The germline V and J ends were trimmed by 1 base and 8 bases, with 12 bases remaining between them. The length of the CDR3 is 14 residues. CDR3: CASSIGRGIHEQFF. The CDR3 DNA sequence: TGTGCCAGTAGTATAGGTCGCGGGATACATGAGCAGTTCTTC. The variable domain in full, with the rest retrieved from reference TRBV19 and TRBJ2-1, is DGGITQSPKYLFRKEGQNVTLSCEQNLNHDAMYWYRQDPGQGLRLIYYSQIVNDFQKGDIAEGYSVSREKKESFPLTVTSAQKNPTAFYLCASSIGRGIHEQFFGPGTRLTVL.

The V and J genes are TRBV6-4 and TRBJ1-6; D is unresolved. Germline CDR1 MRHNA, CDR2 SNTAGT. CDR3 size: 15 residues. V gave up 0 bases and J gave up 3 bases, with 6 bases separating them. This CDR3 is CASSDSSLYNSPLHF. DNA for the CDR3: TGTGCCAGCAGTGACTCAAGTCTCTATAATTCACCCCTCCACTTT.

This clone has a handful of counts. This rearrangement joins TRBV7-8 to TRBJ2-3, with D perhaps matching TRBD2 (6 bases). The CDR3 extends over 16 amino acids. Germline values: CDR1 SGHVS, CDR2 FQNEAQ. The V gene lost 5 bases and the J gene lost 0 bases, with 15 bases spanning the gap. This CDR3 reads CASSPKASVSTDTQYF. For the CDR3, the DNA is TGTGCCAGCAGCCCAAAGGCTAGCGTTAGCACAGATACGCAGTATTTT. Combining the CDR3 with reference TRBV7-8 and TRBJ2-3 gives the whole variable domain GAGVSQSPRYKVAKRGQDVALRCDPISGHVSLFWYQQALGQGPEFLTYFQNEAQLDKSGLPSDRFFAERPEGSVSTLKIQRTQQEDSAVYLCASSPKASVSTDTQYFGPGTRLTVL.

This clone has just a few counts. The V and J genes are TRBV29-1 and TRBJ1-1, with 8 bases identical to TRBD1. With V trimmed by 4 bases and J by 1 base, 5 bases remained unmatched. Germline CDR1 is SQVTM and CDR2 is ANQGSEA. The CDR3 totals 14 residues. The CDR3 here is CSVAQGASNTEAFF. In DNA form, the CDR3 reads TGCAGCGTTGCCCAGGGGGCGTCGAACACTGAAGCTTTCTTT. The complete variable domain, with remaining parts taken from reference TRBV29-1 and TRBJ1-1, reads SAVISQKPSRDICQRGTSLTIQCQVDSQVTMMFWYRQQPGQSLTLIATANQGSEATYESGFVIDKFPISRPNLTFSTLTVSNMSPEDSSIYLCSVAQGASNTEAFFGQGTRLTVV.

J is TRBJ2-4 and V is TRBV6-5; no definite D call. The CDR3 loop spans 12 amino acids. The V end was cut by 6 bases, the J end by 8 bases, with 11 bases between. Germline CDR1 reads MNHEY; CDR2 reads SVGAGI. The CDR3 protein is CASSGNTDIQYF. CDR3 bases: TGTGCCAGCAGCGGTAACACCGACATTCAGTACTTC.

V gene TRBV27 combines with J gene TRBJ1-4; maybe TRBD1 (5 bases). Between the trimmed V and J ends, which lost 4 bases and 0 bases, there was a span of 9 bases. The germline V gene encodes CDR1 MNHEY and CDR2 SMNVEV (reference sequence). This CDR3 has 15 residues. The CDR3: CASSSPGTTNEKLFF. CDR3 nucleotides: TGTGCCAGCAGTTCACCAGGGACAACTAATGAAAAACTGTTTTTT. Full variable domain (rest looked up from reference TRBV27 and TRBJ1-4): EAQVTQNPRYLITVTGKKLTVTCSQNMNHEYMSWYRQDPGLGLRQIYYSMNVEVTDKGDVPEGYKVSRKEKRNFPLILESPSPNQTSLYFCASSSPGTTNEKLFFGSGTQLSVL.

In DNA form, the CDR3 reads TGTGCCAGCAGTTTTGCGGGAGTTATCTTAGATACGCAGTATTTT. This encodes CASSFAGVILDTQYF. The V and J genes are TRBV28 and TRBJ2-3, with 7 bases identical to TRBD2. CDR1 is MDHEN and CDR2 is SYDVKM in the germline V gene. CDR3 length: 15 amino acids. Trimming cost V 3 bases and J 5 bases; bases outside gene matches: 8.

This clone was recorded a few times. The J gene is TRBJ1-3, the V gene TRBV19, with TRBD1 matching 9 bases. CDR1 and CDR2 (germline): LNHDA, SQIVND (reference sequence). J was trimmed by 8 bases and V by 7 bases; bases with no gene match: 6. The length of the CDR3 is 13 residues. This chain's CDR3 is CASTGQGWDTIYF. DNA for the CDR3: TGTGCCAGTACCGGACAGGGGTGGGACACCATATATTTT.

The chain carries TRBV30 and TRBJ1-2, with D perhaps matching TRBD1 (6 bases). Germline loops: CDR1 GTSNPN, CDR2 SVGIG (reference sequence). V dropped 7 bases and J dropped 5 bases, with 14 bases sitting between them. CDR3 length equals 12 residues. The CDR3 nucleotides are TGTGCCTCTTCAGGACAGACATATGGCTACACCTTC. Protein product: CASSGQTYGYTF. Combining the CDR3 with reference TRBV30 and TRBJ1-2 gives the whole variable domain SQTIHQWPATLVQPVGSPLSLECTVEGTSNPNLYWYRQAAGRGLQLLFYSVGIGQISSEVPQNLSASRPQDRQFILSSKKLLLSDSGFYLCASSGQTYGYTFGSGTRLTVV.

This chain connects TRBV7-2 to TRBJ2-5, with D possibly being TRBD2 (7 bases). This CDR3 spans 14 amino acids. CDR1 SGHTA and CDR2 FQGNSA come from the germline V gene. V was shortened by 5 bases and J by 4 bases, with 14 bases between the two germline ends. Written as DNA, the CDR3 is TGTGCCAGCAGCCAGCTAGGGGGGGGAGAGACCCAGTACTTC. It is translated as CASSQLGGGETQYF.

This chain links TRBV10-3 with TRBJ2-2, with D possibly matching TRBD2 (6 bases). Trimming took off 7 bases at V and 9 bases at J, with 15 bases between the two ends. CDR1 and CDR2 from the germline V gene are ENHRY and SYGVKD. The CDR3 loop spans 13 amino acids. Written as DNA, the CDR3 is TGTGCCATCACCCCCCGGGAGAACCGGGAGCTGTTTTTT. This gives the protein CAITPRENRELFF.

A single count supports this clone. The chain carries TRBV5-8 and TRBJ2-1, with 10 positions matching TRBD2. The germline V gene encodes CDR1 SGHTS and CDR2 YDEGEE. The CDR3 loop spans 15 amino acids. Trimming removed 4 bases from V and 4 bases from J; junction bases left unmatched: 5. The CDR3 region has the DNA TGTGCCAGCAGCGGTAGCGGGGGGCCTTACAATGAGCAGTTCTTC. It yields the protein CASSGSGGPYNEQFF.

The J gene is TRBJ1-6, the V gene TRBV6-5, with 8 positions matching TRBD1. CDR3 length: 15 amino acids. V lost 2 bases and J lost 6; bases outside the gene matches: 3. Germline-derived CDR1 and CDR2 are MNHEY and SVGAGI. The CDR3 region has the DNA TGTGCCAGCAGTTACGAGACAGGGGTTAATTCACCCCTCCACTTT. Protein product: CASSYETGVNSPLHF.

The rearrangement joins TRBV27 to TRBJ2-7, with D perhaps matching TRBD2 (5 bases). Per the germline V gene, CDR1 is MNHEY and CDR2 is SMNVEV (reference sequence). The CDR3 totals 15 residues. Trimming stripped 6 bases from V and 5 bases from J, with 20 bases between. The CDR3: CASSSWVGSKHEQYF. CDR3 coding DNA: TGTGCCAGCAGCTCATGGGTGGGGAGTAAACACGAGCAGTACTTC.

The chain joins TRBV19 to TRBJ2-7; D not certain. Germline assignment: CDR1 LNHDA and CDR2 SQIVND (reference sequence). The V end lost 7 bases, the J end lost 0 bases, and 10 bases lay between the germline ends. The CDR3 loop spans 13 amino acids. This CDR3 is CASMGLSSYEQYF. The CDR3 DNA is TGTGCCAGTATGGGCCTTTCCTCCTACGAGCAGTACTTC.

For this clone: This CDR3 is also generated by other DNA sequences in the sample. This chain joins TRBV19 and TRBJ2-4; D is perhaps TRBD1 (7 bases). Germline CDR1 LNHDA, CDR2 SQIVND (reference sequence). CDR3 length equals 16 residues. Trimming pared 3 bases from V and 6 bases from J, leaving 18 bases between. CDR3 protein: CASSIQGQGGRNIQYF. CDR3 sequence (DNA): TGTGCCAGTAGTATTCAGGGGCAGGGGGGAAGAAACATTCAGTACTTC.

The chain uses TRBV12-5 and TRBJ1-1; 7 nucleotides match TRBD1. The CDR3 covers 15 residues. Per germline, CDR1 LGHNT and CDR2 FRNRAP. V lost 5 bases, J lost 1 base, and 7 bases stayed unmatched. DNA for the CDR3: TGTGCTAGTGGTCCGGACAGGTCTTGGAACACTGAAGCTTTCTTT. This gives the protein CASGPDRSWNTEAFF.